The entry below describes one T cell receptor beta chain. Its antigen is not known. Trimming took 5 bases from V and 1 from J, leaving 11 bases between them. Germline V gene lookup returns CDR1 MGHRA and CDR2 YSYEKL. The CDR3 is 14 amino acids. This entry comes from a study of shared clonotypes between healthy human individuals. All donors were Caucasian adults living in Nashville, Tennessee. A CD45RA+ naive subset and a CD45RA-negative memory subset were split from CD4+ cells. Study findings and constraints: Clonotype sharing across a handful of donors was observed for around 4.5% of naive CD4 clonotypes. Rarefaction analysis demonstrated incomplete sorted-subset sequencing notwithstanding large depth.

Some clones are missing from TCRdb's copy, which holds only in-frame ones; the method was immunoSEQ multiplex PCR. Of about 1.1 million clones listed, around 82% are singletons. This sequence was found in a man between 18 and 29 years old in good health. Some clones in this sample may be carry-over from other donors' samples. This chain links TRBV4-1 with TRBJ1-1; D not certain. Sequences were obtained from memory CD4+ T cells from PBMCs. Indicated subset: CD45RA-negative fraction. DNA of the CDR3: TGCGCCAGCAGCACTCAGGTCCAGAACACTGAAGCTTTCTTT. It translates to CASSTQVQNTEAFF.